The 9 T cell receptor beta chains reported below all come from one sample, sequenced in a study of blood T cell repertoires in COVID-19 (dated by TCRdb to 2020 to 2021). To prepare the library, the immunoSEQ multiplex PCR assay was applied. Drawn from immuneACCESS, this table holds only the in-frame rearrangements with V and J called that TCRdb kept. Clones are partly lost; checked studies trace under half to an unresolved V gene and leave the rest unexplained. This sample has roughly 97,000 clones in its table, and about 79% of those were observed once. In total, the top ten clones hold approximately 3.3% of the sample. The sequenced material came from peripheral blood. These receptors originate from a woman aged 80 or over with active or convalescent COVID-19.

V usage is TRBV20-1 and J usage is TRBJ2-1; 8 bases agree with TRBD1. The length of the CDR3 is 14 residues. From germline, CDR1 is DFQATT and CDR2 SNEGSKA (reference sequence). V lost 5 bases to trimming and J lost 3 bases; unmatched junction nucleotides: 6. The CDR3 spells CSAGGQGYYNEQFF. The CDR3 nucleotides read TGCAGTGCTGGTGGACAGGGATACTACAATGAGCAGTTCTTC.

This clone was seen once. This rearrangement joins TRBV7-9 to TRBJ1-6; D may be TRBD1 (5 bases). Germline V gives CDR1 SEHNR, CDR2 FQNEAQ (reference sequence). This CDR3 is built from 16 residues. Trimming shortened V by 5 bases and J by 7 bases, and 18 bases separated the two germline ends. The DNA for the CDR3 is TGTGCCAGCAGCCCCACAGGAGGGCTGGGGAATTCACCCCTCCACTTT. Amino acids: CASSPTGGLGNSPLHF. The full variable domain, its missing parts supplied by reference TRBV7-9 and TRBJ1-6, is DTGVSQNPRHKITKRGQNVTFRCDPISEHNRLYWYRQTLGQGPEFLTYFQNEAQLEKSRLLSDRFSAERPKGSFSTLEIQRTEQGDSAMYLCASSPTGGLGNSPLHFGNGTRLTVT.

This rearrangement joins TRBV14 to TRBJ2-2, with TRBD2 matching 10 bases. With 4 bases clipped from V and 4 bases from J, the junction kept 15 bases outside the gene matches. CDR1 is SGHDN and CDR2 is FVKESK in the germline V gene. This CDR3 contains 19 residues. This CDR3 reads CASSPQFQRGGLSTGELFF. In DNA, the CDR3 is TGTGCCAGCAGCCCCCAGTTTCAGCGGGGGGGCCTTAGCACCGGGGAGCTGTTTTTT.

This clone was picked up a small number of times. The chain employs TRBV7-8 and TRBJ1-1; 7 bases map to TRBD1. The J segment lost 1 base and the V segment lost 5 bases, leaving 10 bases of the junction unmatched. The CDR3 length is 16 residues. The germline CDR1 and CDR2 sequences are SGHVS and FQNEAQ. The CDR3 DNA follows: TGTGCCAGCAGCATAATAGGGACAGTTAAGAACACTGAAGCTTTCTTT. Its protein is CASSIIGTVKNTEAFF. Variable domain in full (rest from reference TRBV7-8 and TRBJ1-1): GAGVSQSPRYKVAKRGQDVALRCDPISGHVSLFWYQQALGQGPEFLTYFQNEAQLDKSGLPSDRFFAERPEGSVSTLKIQRTQQEDSAVYLCASSIIGTVKNTEAFFGQGTRLTVV.

The chain has TRBV7-2 and TRBJ1-3; weak D call: TRBD1 (6 bases). Germline V lookup: CDR1 SGHTA, CDR2 FQGNSA. V was pared by 4 bases and J by 2 bases, with 9 bases between. This CDR3 is 14 amino acids long. CDR3 nucleotides: TGTGCCAGCAGCTCCAGGGGTGCTGGAAACACCATATATTTT. This gives the protein CASSSRGAGNTIYF.

The gene calls are TRBV10-1 and TRBJ2-5, with 14 positions matching TRBD2. CDR3 size: 18 residues. Germline loops: CDR1 WNHNN, CDR2 SYGVQD (reference sequence). Trimming cost V 5 bases and J 2 bases; bases outside gene matches: 10. In nucleotides, the CDR3 is TGCGCCAGCAGTCCCAGGACTAGCGGGGGGTCTCTACAAGAGACCCAGTACTTC. Protein sequence: CASSPRTSGGSLQETQYF.

The gene calls are TRBV6-1 and TRBJ2-5, with 13 positions matching TRBD2. V was clipped by 4 bases and J by 5 bases; unmatched bases: 7. The CDR3 sequence is 16 residues long. Germline V gene sequence: CDR1 MNHNS, CDR2 SASEGT. The CDR3 nucleotides read TGTGCCAGCAGTGGGCGACTAGCGGGAGGTAGGGAGACCCAGTACTTC. Protein sequence: CASSGRLAGGRETQYF.

V and J are TRBV7-3 and TRBJ1-1; D unresolved. The CDR3 has 13 amino acids. V gave up 5 bases and J gave up 1 base, with 8 bases separating them. In germline, CDR1 is SGHTA, CDR2 FQGTGA. CDR3 sequence: CASSAGSNTEAFF. CDR3 bases: TGTGCCAGCAGCGCGGGATCGAACACTGAAGCTTTCTTT.

This chain links TRBV27 with TRBJ1-2; D is undetermined. This CDR3 is 14 amino acids long. From germline, CDR1 is MNHEY and CDR2 SMNVEV (reference sequence). The V end was cut by 6 bases, the J end by 6 bases, with 17 bases between. The CDR3 loop is CASRATAAPHGYTF. The CDR3 region has the DNA TGTGCCAGCAGGGCGACCGCGGCCCCCCATGGCTACACCTTC.